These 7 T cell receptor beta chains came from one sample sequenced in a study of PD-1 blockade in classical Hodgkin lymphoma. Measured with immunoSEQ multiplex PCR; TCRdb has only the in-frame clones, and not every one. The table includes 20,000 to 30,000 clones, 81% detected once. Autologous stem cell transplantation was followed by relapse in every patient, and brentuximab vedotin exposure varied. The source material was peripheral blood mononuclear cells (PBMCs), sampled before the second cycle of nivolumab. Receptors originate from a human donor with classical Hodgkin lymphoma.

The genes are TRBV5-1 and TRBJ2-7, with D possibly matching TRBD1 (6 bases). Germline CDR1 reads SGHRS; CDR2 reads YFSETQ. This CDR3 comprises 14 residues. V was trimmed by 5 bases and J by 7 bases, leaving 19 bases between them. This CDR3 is CASRMGAPTLEQYF. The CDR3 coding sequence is TGCGCCAGCAGAATGGGGGCCCCTACCTTAGAGCAGTACTTC. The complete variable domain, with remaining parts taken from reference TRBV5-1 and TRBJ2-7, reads KAGVTQTPRYLIKTRGQQVTLSCSPISGHRSVSWYQQTPGQGLQFLFEYFSETQRNKGNFPGRFSGRQFSNSRSEMNVSTLELGDSALYLCASRMGAPTLEQYFGPGTRLTVT.

CDR3 in DNA: TGCGCCAGCAGCCGGAGCGGGGTCCAAGAGACCCAGTACTTC. It translates to CASSRSGVQETQYF. This chain links TRBV5-1 with TRBJ2-5, with 7 positions matching TRBD2. J was trimmed by 1 base and V by 4 bases; bases with no gene match: 4. There are 14 residues in the CDR3. Germline values: CDR1 SGHRS, CDR2 YFSETQ.

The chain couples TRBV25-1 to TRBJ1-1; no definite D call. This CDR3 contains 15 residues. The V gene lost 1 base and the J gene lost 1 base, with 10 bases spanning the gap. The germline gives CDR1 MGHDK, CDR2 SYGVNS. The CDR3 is CASSEWEGENTEAFF. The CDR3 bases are TGTGCCAGCAGTGAATGGGAGGGAGAGAACACTGAAGCTTTCTTT.

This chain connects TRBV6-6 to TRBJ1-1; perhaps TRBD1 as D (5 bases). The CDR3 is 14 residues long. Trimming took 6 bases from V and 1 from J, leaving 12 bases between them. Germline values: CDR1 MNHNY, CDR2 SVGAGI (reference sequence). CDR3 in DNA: TGTGCCAGCAGGCGGGACGGGAAGAACACTGAAGCTTTCTTT. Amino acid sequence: CASRRDGKNTEAFF.

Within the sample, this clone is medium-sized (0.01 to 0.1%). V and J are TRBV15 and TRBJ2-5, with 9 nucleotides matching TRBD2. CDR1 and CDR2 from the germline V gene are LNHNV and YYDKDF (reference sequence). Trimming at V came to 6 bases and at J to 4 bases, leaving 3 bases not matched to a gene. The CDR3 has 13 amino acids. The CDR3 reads CATSLLAGETQYF. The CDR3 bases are TGTGCCACCAGTTTACTAGCGGGAGAGACCCAGTACTTC.

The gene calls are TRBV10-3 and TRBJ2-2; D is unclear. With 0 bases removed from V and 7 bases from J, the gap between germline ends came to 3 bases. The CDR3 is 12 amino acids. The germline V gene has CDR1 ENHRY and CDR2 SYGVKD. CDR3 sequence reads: CAISESIGELFF. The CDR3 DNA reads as TGTGCCATCAGTGAGTCTATCGGGGAGCTGTTTTTT.

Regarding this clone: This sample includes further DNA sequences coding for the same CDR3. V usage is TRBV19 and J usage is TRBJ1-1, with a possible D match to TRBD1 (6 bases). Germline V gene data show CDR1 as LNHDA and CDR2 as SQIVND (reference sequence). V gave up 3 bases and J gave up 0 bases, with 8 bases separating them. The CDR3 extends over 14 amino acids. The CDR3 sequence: CASSIEGVNTEAFF. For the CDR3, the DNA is TGTGCCAGTAGTATTGAGGGGGTGAACACTGAAGCTTTCTTT.